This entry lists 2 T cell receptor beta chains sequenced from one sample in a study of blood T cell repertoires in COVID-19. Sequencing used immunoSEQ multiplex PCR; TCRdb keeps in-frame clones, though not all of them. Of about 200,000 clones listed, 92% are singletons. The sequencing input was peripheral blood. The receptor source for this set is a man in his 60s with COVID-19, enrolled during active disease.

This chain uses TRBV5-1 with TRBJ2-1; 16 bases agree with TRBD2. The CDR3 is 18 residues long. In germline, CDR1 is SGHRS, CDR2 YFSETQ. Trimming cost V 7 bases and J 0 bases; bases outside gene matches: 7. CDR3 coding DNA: TGCGCCAGCCATCCGGGACTAGCGGGGGGGAGCTCCTACAATGAGCAGTTCTTC. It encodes CASHPGLAGGSSYNEQFF. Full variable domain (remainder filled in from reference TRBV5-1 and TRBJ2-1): KAGVTQTPRYLIKTRGQQVTLSCSPISGHRSVSWYQQTPGQGLQFLFEYFSETQRNKGNFPGRFSGRQFSNSRSEMNVSTLELGDSALYLCASHPGLAGGSSYNEQFFGPGTRLTVL.

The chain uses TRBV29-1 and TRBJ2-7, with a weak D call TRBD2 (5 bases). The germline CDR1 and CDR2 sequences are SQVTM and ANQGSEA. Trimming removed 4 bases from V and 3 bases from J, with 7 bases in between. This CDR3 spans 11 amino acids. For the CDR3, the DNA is TGCAGCGTTGTCCGGGGCTACGAGCAGTACTTC. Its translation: CSVVRGYEQYF.